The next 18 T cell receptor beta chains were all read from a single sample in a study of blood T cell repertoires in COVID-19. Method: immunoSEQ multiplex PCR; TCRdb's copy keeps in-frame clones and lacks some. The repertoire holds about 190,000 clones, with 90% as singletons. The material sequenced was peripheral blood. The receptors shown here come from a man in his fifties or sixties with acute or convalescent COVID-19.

The CDR3 DNA sequence: TGTGCCAGCGCTTTTTTGACTAGCGGGAGGTCTCAAACAGATACGCAGTATTTT. Translated: CASAFLTSGRSQTDTQYF. This chain connects TRBV27 to TRBJ2-3; 13 bases are shared with TRBD2. The CDR3 length is 18 residues. CDR1 and CDR2 (germline): MNHEY, SMNVEV (reference sequence). V dropped 8 bases and J dropped 3; count of bases not matched to a gene: 14.

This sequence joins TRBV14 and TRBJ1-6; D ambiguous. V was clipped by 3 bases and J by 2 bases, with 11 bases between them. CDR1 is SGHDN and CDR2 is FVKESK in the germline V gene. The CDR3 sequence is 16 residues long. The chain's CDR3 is CASSQVGVTYNSPLHF. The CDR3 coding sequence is TGTGCCAGCAGCCAGGTCGGGGTTACCTATAATTCACCCCTCCACTTT.

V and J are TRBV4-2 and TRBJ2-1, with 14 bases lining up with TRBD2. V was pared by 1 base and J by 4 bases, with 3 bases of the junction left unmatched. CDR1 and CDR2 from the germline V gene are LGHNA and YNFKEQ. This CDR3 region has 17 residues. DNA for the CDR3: TGTGCCAGCAGCCAAGGACTAGCGGGGGGGAGGTACAATGAGCAGTTCTTC. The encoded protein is CASSQGLAGGRYNEQFF.

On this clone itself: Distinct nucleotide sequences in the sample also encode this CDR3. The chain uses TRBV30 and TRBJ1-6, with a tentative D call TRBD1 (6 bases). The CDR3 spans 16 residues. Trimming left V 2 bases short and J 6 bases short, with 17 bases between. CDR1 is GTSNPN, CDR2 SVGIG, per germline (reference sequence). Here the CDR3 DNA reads TGTGCCTGGAGTAGTTCGGGTGTCAGGGGTAATTCACCCCTCCACTTT. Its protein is CAWSSSGVRGNSPLHF.

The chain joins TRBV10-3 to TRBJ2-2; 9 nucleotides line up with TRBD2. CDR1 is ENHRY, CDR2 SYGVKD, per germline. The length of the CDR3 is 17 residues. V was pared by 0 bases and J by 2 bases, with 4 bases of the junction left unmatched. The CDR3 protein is CAISESETSGNTGELFF. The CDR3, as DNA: TGTGCCATCAGTGAGTCGGAGACTAGCGGAAACACCGGGGAGCTGTTTTTT.

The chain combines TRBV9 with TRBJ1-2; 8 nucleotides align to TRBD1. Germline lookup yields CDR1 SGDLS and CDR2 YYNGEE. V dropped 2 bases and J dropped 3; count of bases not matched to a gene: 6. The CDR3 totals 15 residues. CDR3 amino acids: CASSVGQGGHYGYTF. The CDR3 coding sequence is TGTGCCAGCAGCGTTGGACAGGGAGGTCACTATGGCTACACCTTC.

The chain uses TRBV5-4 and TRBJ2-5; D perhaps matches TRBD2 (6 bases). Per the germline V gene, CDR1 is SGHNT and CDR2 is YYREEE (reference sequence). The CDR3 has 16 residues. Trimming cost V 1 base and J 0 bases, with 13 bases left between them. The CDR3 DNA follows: TGTGCCAGCAGCTTGAGAAGCGGGCACAACCAAGAGACCCAGTACTTC. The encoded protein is CASSLRSGHNQETQYF.

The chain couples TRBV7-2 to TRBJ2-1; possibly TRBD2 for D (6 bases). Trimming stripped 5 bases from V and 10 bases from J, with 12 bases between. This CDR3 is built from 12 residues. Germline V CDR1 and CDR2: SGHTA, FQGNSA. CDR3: CASSLAGREQFF. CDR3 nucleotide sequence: TGTGCCAGCAGCCTCGCGGGGCGGGAGCAGTTCTTC. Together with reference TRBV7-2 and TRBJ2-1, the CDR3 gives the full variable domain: GAGVSQSPSNKVTEKGKDVELRCDPISGHTALYWYRQSLGQGLEFLIYFQGNSAPDKSGLPSDRFSAERTGGSVSTLTIQRTQQEDSAVYLCASSLAGREQFFGPGTRLTVL.

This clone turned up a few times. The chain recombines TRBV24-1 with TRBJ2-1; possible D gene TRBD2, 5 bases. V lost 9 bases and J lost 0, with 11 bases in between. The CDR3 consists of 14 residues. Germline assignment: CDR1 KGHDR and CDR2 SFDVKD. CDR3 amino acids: CATSLGSSYNEQFF. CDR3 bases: TGTGCCACCTCGCTGGGGAGCTCCTACAATGAGCAGTTCTTC.

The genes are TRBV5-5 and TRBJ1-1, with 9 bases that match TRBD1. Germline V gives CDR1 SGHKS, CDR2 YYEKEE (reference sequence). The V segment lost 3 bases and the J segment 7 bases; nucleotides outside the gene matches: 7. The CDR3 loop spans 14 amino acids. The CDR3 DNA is TGTGCCAGCAGCTCGCTTACAGGGGGCTATGAAGCTTTCTTT. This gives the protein CASSSLTGGYEAFF.

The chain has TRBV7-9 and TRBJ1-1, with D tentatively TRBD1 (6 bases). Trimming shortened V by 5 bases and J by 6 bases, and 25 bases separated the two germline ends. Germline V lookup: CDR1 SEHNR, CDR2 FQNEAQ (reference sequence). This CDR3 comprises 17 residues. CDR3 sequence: CASSLPSLDRGVPEAFF. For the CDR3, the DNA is TGTGCCAGCAGCCTCCCCTCCTTGGACAGAGGAGTACCTGAAGCTTTCTTT.

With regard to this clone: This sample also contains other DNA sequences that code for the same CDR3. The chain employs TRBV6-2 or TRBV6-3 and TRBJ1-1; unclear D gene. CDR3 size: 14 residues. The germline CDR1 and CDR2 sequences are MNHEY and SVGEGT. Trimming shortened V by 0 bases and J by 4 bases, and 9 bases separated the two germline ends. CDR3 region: CASSYSGGGTEAFF. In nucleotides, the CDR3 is TGTGCCAGCAGTTACTCGGGTGGCGGCACTGAAGCTTTCTTT.

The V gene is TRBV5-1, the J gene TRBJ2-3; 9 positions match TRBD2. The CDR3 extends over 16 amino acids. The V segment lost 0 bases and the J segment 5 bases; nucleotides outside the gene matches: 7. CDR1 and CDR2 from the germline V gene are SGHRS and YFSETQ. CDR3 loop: CASSLGLAGVEDTQYF. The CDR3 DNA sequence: TGCGCCAGCAGCTTGGGCTTAGCGGGGGTTGAAGATACGCAGTATTTT.

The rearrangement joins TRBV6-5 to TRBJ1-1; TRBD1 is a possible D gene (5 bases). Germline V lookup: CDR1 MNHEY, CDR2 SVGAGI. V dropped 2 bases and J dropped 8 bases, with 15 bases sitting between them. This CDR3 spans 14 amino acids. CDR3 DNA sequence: TGTGCCAGCAGTTACAGGGGCAGCATTCCCGAAGCTTTCTTT. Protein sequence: CASSYRGSIPEAFF.

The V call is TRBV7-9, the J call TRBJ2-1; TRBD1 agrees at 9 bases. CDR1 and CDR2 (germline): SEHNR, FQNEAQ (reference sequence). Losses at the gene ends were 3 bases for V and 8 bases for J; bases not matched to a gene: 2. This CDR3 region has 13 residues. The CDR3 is CASSLTGGYEQFF. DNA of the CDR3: TGTGCCAGCAGCTTGACAGGGGGTTATGAGCAGTTCTTC.

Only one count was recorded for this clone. CDR3 residues: CASSPGTSGDIDTQYF. The CDR3 nucleotides read TGTGCCAGCAGCCCCGGGACTAGCGGGGATATAGATACGCAGTATTTT. The chain employs TRBV7-3 and TRBJ2-3; 13 nucleotides align to TRBD2. V was clipped by 5 bases and J by 5 bases; unmatched bases: 7. This CDR3 region has 16 residues. Germline lookup yields CDR1 SGHTA and CDR2 FQGTGA.

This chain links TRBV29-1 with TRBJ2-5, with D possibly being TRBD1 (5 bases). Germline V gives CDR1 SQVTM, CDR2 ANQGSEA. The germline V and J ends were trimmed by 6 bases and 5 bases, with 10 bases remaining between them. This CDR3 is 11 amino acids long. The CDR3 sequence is CSVSRVETQYF. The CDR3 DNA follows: TGCAGCGTCTCCAGGGTTGAGACCCAGTACTTC.

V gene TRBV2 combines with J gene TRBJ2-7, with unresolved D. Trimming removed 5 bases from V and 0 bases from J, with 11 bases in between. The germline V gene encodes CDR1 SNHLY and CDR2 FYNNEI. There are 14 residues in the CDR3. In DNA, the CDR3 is TGTGCCAGCAGTCAACGCAGAGGCTCCTACGAGCAGTACTTC. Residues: CASSQRRGSYEQYF.